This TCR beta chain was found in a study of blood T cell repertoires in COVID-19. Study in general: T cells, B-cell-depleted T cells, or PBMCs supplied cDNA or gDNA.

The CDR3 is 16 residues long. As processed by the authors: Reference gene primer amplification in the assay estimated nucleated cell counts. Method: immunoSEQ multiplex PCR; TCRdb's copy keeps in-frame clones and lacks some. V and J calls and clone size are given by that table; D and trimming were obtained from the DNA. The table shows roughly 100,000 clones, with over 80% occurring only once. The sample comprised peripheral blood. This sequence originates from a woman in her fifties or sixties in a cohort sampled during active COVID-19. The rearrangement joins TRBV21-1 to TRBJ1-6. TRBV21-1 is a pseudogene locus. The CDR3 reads CASTERAGIYNSPLHF. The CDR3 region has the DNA TGTGCCAGCACCGAGAGGGCCGGCATCTATAATTCACCCCTCCACTTT.